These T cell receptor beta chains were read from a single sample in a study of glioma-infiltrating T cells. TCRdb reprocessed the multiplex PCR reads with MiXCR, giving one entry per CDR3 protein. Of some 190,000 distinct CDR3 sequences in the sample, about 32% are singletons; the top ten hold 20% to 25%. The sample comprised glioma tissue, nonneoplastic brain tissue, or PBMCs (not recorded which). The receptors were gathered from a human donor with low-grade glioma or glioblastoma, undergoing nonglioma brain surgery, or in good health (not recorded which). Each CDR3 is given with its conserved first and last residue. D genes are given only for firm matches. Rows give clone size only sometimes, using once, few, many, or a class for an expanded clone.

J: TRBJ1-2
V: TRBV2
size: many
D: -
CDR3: CASREWWQGSYGYTF
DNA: TGTGCCAGCAGGGAATGGTGGCAGGGTAGCTATGGCTACACCTTC

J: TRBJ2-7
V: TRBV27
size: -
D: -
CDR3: CASSSQGHEQYF
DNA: TGTGCCAGCAGTTCCCAGGGCCACGAGCAGTACTTC

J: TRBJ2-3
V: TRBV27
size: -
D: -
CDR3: CAGSLLGGGAGDTQYF
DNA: TGTGCCGGCAGTTTACTTGGCGGGGGCGCAGGAGATACACAGTATTTT

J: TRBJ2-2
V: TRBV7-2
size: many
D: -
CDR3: CASSLVTLPGELFF
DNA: TGTGCCAGCAGCTTAGTCACTTTGCCCGGGGAGCTGTTTTTT

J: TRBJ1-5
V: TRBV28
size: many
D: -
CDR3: CASRADSNQPQHF
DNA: TGTGCCAGCAGGGCAGATAGCAATCAGCCCCAGCATTTT

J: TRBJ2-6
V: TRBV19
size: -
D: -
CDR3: CASSTDGSGANVLTF
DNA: TGTGCCAGTAGTACGGACGGCTCTGGGGCCAACGTCCTGACTTTC

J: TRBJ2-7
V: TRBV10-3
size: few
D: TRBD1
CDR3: CAITQTGGSEQYF
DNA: TGTGCCATCACTCAGACAGGGGGTTCCGAGCAGTACTTC

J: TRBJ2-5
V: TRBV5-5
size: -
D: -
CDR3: CASSLTAVGSRWETQYF
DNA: TGTGCCAGCAGCTTAACGGCCGTAGGCAGCCGTTGGGAGACCCAGTACTTC

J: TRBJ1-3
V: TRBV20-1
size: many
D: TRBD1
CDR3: CSAVQGQYFSSGNTIYF
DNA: TGCAGTGCTGTGCAGGGACAGTATTTCTCCTCTGGAAACACCATATATTTT

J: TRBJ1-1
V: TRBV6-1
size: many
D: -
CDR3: CASSLTREGGAFF
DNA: TGTGCCAGCAGCCTAACCAGGGAAGGGGGAGCTTTCTTT

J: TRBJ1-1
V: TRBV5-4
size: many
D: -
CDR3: CASSLSLTEAFF
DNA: TGTGCCAGCAGCTTGTCGCTCACTGAAGCTTTCTTT

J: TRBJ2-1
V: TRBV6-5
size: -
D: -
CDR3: CASRDLSGEQFF
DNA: TGTGCCAGCAGAGATCTCAGCGGTGAGCAGTTCTTC

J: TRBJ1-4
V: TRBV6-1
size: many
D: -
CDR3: CASSENPTGNEKLFF
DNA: TGTGCCAGCAGTGAAAACCCTACAGGGAATGAAAAACTGTTTTTT

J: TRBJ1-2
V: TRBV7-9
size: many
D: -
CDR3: CASSLGVAGRYGYTF
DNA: TGTGCCAGCAGCTTAGGGGTTGCAGGACGCTATGGCTACACCTTC

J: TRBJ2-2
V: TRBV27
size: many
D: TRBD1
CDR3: CASSFLQGAPAGELFF
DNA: TGTGCCAGCAGTTTTCTCCAGGGGGCGCCTGCCGGGGAGCTGTTTTTT

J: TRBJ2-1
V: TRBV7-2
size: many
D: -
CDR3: CASSGGGNSYNEQFF
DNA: TGTGCCAGCAGCGGGGGCGGCAACTCCTACAATGAGCAGTTCTTC

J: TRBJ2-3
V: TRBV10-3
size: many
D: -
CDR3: CALRAGDTDTQYF
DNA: TGTGCTCTCCGGGCCGGGGACACAGATACGCAGTATTTT

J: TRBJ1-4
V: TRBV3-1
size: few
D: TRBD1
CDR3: CASSHTPGQGMEKLFF
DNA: TGTGCCAGCAGCCACACGCCGGGACAGGGGATGGAAAAACTGTTTTTT

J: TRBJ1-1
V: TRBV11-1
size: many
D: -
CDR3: CASSPEVVTEAFF
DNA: TGTGCCAGCAGCCCCGAGGTAGTGACTGAAGCTTTCTTT

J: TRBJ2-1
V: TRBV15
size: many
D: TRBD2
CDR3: CATSRQGGSYNEQFF
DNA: TGTGCCACCAGCAGACAGGGAGGGTCCTACAATGAGCAGTTCTTC

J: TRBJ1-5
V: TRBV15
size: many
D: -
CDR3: CATSVATGMGQPQHF
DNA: TGTGCCACCAGCGTTGCGACCGGCATGGGGCAGCCCCAGCATTTT

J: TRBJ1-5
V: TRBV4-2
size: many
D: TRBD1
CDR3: CASSPVGRGPNSNQPQHF
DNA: TGTGCCAGCAGCCCAGTCGGCAGGGGGCCTAATAGCAATCAGCCCCAGCATTTT

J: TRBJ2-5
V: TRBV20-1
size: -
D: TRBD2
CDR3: CRGLARGGLETQYF
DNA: TGCAGGGGACTAGCCCGAGGGGGCCTCGAGACCCAGTACTTC

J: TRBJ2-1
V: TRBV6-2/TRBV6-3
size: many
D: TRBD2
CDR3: CASFSGRNNEQFF
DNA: TGTGCCAGCTTTAGCGGGAGAAACAATGAGCAGTTCTTC

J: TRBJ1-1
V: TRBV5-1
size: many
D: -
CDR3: CASSRQPNTEAFF
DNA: TGCGCCAGCAGTCGACAGCCGAACACTGAAGCTTTCTTT

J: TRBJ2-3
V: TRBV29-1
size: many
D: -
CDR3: CSVEDWQQSTDTQYF
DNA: TGCAGCGTTGAAGATTGGCAACAGTCCACAGATACGCAGTATTTT

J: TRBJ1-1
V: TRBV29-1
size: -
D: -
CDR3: CSVEGGQKDTEAFF
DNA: TGCAGCGTTGAGGGGGGGCAGAAGGACACTGAAGCTTTCTTT

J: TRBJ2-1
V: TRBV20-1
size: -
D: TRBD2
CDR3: CSASSGTRGRLSYNEQFF
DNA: TGCAGTGCTAGTTCCGGGACTAGGGGGAGGTTATCCTACAATGAGCAGTTCTTC

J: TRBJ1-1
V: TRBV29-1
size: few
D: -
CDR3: CSGGTAANTEAFF
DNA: TGCAGCGGGGGGACGGCAGCGAACACTGAAGCTTTCTTT

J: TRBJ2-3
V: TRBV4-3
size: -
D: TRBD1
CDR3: CASSQAGQGGTDTQYF
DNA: TGCGCCAGCAGCCAAGCCGGACAGGGGGGCACAGATACGCAGTATTTT

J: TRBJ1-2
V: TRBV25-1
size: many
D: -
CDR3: CASRDTANYGYTF
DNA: TGTGCCAGCAGGGACACAGCTAACTATGGCTACACCTTC

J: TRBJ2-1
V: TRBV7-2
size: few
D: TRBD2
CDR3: CASSLPLAGGVNEQFF
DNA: TGTGCCAGCAGCTTACCTCTAGCGGGAGGGGTCAATGAGCAGTTCTTC

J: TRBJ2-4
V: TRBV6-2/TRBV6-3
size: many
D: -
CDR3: CASSPIYRDNKNIQYF
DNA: TGTGCCAGCAGTCCGATTTACCGGGACAACAAAAACATTCAGTACTTC

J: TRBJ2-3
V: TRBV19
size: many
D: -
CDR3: CAASAGYDTQYF
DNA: TGTGCCGCCTCCGCGGGCTACGATACGCAGTATTTT

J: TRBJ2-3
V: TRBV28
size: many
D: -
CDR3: CASSLLSEWTDTQYF
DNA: TGTGCCAGCAGTTTATTGTCGGAGTGGACAGATACGCAGTATTTT

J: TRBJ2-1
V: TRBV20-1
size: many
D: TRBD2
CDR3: CSARRLAGVGGEQFF
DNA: TGCAGTGCTAGACGGCTAGCGGGAGTTGGTGGTGAGCAGTTCTTC

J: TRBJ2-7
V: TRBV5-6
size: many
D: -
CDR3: CASSSRYSYEQYF
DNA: TGTGCCAGCAGCTCCAGGTATTCCTACGAGCAGTACTTC

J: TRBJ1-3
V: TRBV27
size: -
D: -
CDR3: CASSPGGGYGYTIYF
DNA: TGTGCCAGCAGTCCCGGGGGGGGCTATGGCTACACCATATATTTT

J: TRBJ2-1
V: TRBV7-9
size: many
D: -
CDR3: CASSFFPGPYNEQFF
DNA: TGTGCCAGCAGCTTTTTCCCGGGCCCCTACAATGAGCAGTTCTTC

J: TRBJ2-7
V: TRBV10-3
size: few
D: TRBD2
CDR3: CAIRGNSGSTPKQYF
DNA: TGTGCCATCAGGGGGAATAGCGGGAGTACACCCAAGCAGTACTTC

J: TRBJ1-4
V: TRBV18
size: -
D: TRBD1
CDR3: CASSPTGENEKLFF
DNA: TGTGCCAGCTCACCGACAGGGGAGAATGAAAAACTGTTTTTT

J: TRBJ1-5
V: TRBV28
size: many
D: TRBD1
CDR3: CASSLDRGGWNF
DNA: TGTGCCAGCAGTCTCGACAGGGGGGGTTGGAATTTT

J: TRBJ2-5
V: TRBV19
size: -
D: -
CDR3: CASSIGWGDQETQYF
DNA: TGTGCCAGTAGTATTGGGTGGGGCGATCAAGAGACCCAGTACTTC

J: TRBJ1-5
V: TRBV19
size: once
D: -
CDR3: CASSISGFYQPQHF
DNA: TGTGCCAGTAGTATATCAGGGTTTTATCAGCCCCAGCATTTT

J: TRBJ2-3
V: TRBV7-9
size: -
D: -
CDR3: CASSSRLSSGTDTQYF
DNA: TGTGCCAGCAGCTCGAGACTAAGCTCTGGCACAGATACGCAGTATTTT

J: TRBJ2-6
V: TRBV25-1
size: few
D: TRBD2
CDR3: CASSEGTSGSGANVLTF
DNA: TGTGCCAGCAGTGAAGGGACTAGCGGCTCTGGGGCCAACGTCCTGACTTTC

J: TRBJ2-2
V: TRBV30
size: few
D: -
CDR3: CAWRLDTGELFF
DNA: TGTGCCTGGAGACTAGACACCGGGGAGCTGTTTTTT

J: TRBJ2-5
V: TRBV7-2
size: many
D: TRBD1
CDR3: CATGDRGQTQYF
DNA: TGTGCCACCGGGGACAGGGGGCAGACCCAGTACTTC

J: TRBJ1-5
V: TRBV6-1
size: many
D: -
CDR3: CASRGEQPQHF
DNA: TGTGCCAGCAGGGGAGAACAGCCCCAGCATTTT

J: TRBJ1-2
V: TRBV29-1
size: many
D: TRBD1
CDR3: CSAGTDPNYGYTF
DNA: TGCAGCGCAGGGACAGATCCTAACTATGGCTACACCTTC

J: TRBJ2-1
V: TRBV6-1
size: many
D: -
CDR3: CASSPQNNEQFF
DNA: TGTGCCAGCAGTCCCCAGAACAATGAGCAGTTCTTC

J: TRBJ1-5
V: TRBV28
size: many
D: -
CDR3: CATSSPNQPQHF
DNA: TGTGCCACCTCGTCCCCAAATCAGCCCCAGCATTTT

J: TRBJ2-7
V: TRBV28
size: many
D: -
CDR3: CASREDTLGEQYF
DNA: TGTGCCAGCAGGGAAGATACCTTGGGCGAGCAGTACTTC

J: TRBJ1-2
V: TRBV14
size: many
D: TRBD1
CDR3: CASSQVYRGGSHGYTF
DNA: TGTGCCAGCAGCCAAGTTTACAGGGGAGGATCCCATGGCTACACCTTC

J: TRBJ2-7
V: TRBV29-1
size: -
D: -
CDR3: CSVESTTRGSEQYF
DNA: TGCAGCGTTGAAAGTACAACCCGAGGGAGCGAGCAGTACTTC

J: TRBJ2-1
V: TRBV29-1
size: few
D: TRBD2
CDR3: CSVEPSGNEQFF
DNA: TGCAGCGTTGAACCTAGCGGGAATGAGCAGTTCTTC

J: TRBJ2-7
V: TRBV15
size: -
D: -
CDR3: CATSPGGRSYEQYF
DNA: TGTGCCACCAGCCCCGGCGGACGCTCCTACGAGCAGTACTTC

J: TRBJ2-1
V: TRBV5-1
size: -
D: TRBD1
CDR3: CASRVTGAYNEQFF
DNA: TGCGCCAGCAGAGTCACAGGGGCGTACAATGAGCAGTTCTTC